The clone carrying this T cell receptor beta chain appeared a few times. Specified time point: newly diagnosed GD, antithyroid drugs for less than 3 months. Construction of the TCR library relied on RNA isolated from PBMCs. The record originates from a study of regulatory T cells in long-lasting Graves disease. In the study overall: Under 3 months of antithyroid drugs had been taken by newly diagnosed Graves' patients.

Trimming took 6 bases from V and 6 from J, leaving 9 bases between them. Germline loops: CDR1 SGHDT, CDR2 YYEEEE. The CDR3 length is 12 residues. Building of the TCR beta libraries involved iRepertoire HTBI primers and Arm-PCR of CDR3 regions. MiXCR was run by TCRdb on the multiplex PCR reads, yielding one entry per CDR3 protein. The sample lists 540,000 or so distinct CDR3 sequences; roughly 13% were seen once. These data were also reused for a study on T cells in Graves' hyperthyroidism and ophthalmopathy. From that report: RT-PCR in the first round (using the HTBI primer set) targeted the TCR CDR3.

This sample comprised peripheral blood mononuclear cells (PBMCs), obtained at new diagnosis, from a patient treated with antithyroid drugs. The sequence came from a man between 25 and 39 years old with Graves disease. The genes are TRBV5-6 and TRBJ2-2, with no clear D. CDR3 nucleotides: TGTGCCAGCAACCCCCTCTCCGGGGAGCTGTTTTTT. It is translated as CASNPLSGELFF.